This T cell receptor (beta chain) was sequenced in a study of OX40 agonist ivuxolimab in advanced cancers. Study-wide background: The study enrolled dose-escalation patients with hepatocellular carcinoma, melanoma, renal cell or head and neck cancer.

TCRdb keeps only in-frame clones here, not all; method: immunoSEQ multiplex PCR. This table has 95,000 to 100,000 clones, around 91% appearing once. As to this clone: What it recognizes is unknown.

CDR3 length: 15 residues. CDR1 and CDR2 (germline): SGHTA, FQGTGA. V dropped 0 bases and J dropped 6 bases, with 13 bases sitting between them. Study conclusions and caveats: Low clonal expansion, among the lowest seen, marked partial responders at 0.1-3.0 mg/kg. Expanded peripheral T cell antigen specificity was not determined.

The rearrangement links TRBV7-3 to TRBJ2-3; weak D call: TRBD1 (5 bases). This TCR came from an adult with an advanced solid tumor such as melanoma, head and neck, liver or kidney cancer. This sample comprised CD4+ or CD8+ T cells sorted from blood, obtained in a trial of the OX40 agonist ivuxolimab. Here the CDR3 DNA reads TGTGCCAGCAGCTTAACGGGAAGGGGAAGCGATACGCAGTATTTT. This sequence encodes CASSLTGRGSDTQYF.